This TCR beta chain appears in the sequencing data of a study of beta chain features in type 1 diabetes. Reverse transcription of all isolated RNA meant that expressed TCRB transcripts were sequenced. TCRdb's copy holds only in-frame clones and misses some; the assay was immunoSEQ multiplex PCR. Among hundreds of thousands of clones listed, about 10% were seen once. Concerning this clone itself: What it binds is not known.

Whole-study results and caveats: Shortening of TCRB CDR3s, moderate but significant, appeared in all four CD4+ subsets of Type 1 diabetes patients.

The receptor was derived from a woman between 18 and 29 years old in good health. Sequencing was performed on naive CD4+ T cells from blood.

This CDR3 reads CATSRGLYTQYF. The CDR3 DNA is TGTGCCACCAGCAGAGGCCTGTATACGCAGTATTTT. The J gene is TRBJ2-3, the V gene TRBV15; D is uncertain. Deletions cut 1 base from V and 7 bases from J, with 6 bases between. CDR1 and CDR2 (germline): LNHNV, YYDKDF (reference sequence). The CDR3 spans 12 residues.